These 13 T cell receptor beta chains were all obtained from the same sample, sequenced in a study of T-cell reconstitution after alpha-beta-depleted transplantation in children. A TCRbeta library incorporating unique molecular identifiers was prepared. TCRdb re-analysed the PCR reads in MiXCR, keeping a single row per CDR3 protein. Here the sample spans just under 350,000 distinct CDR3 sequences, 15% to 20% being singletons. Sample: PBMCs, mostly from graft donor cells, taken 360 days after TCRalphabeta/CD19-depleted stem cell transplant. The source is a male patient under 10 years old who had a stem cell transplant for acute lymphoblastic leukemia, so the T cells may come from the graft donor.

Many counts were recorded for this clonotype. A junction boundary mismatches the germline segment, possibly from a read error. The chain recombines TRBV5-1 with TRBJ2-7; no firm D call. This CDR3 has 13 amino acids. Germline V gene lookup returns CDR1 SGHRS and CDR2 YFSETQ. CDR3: CASSLRSSYEQYF. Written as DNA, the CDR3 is TGTGCCAGCAGTCTCCGGAGTTCCTACGAGCAGTACTTC. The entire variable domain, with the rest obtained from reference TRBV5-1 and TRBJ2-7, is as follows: KAGVTQTPRYLIKTRGQQVTLSCSPISGHRSVSWYQQTPGQGLQFLFEYFSETQRNKGNFPGRFSGRQFSNSRSEMNVSTLELGDSALYLCASSLRSSYEQYFGPGTRLTVT.

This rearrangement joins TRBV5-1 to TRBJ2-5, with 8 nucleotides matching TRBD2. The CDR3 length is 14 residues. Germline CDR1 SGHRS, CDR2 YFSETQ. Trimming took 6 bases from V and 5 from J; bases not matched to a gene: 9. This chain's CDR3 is CASNRRAGEETQYF. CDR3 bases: TGCGCCAGCAACCGGAGAGCGGGGGAGGAGACCCAGTACTTC.

The CDR3: CASSKAPRLARTGELFF. The CDR3 region has the DNA TGTGCCAGCAGTAAAGCCCCTCGCCTAGCAAGGACCGGGGAGCTGTTTTTT. The chain links TRBV28 to TRBJ2-2, with D possibly being TRBD2 (5 bases). CDR1 is MDHEN, CDR2 SYDVKM, per germline. V was clipped by 5 bases and J by 5 bases, with 21 bases between them. The CDR3 is 17 amino acids.

Here the CDR3 reads CASSPTGDNQPQHF. The CDR3 coding sequence is TGTGCCAGCAGCCCGACAGGGGACAATCAGCCCCAGCATTTT. The chain joins TRBV7-2 to TRBJ1-5; the match to TRBD1 covers 8 bases. The CDR3 totals 14 residues. Trimming removed 5 bases from V and 3 bases from J; junction bases left unmatched: 3. CDR1 is SGHTA and CDR2 is FQGNSA in the germline V gene.

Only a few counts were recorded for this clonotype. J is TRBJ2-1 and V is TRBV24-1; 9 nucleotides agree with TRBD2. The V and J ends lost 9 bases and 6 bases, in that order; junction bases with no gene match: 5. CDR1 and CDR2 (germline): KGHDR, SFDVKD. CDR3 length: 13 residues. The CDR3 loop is CATRGLAFNEQFF. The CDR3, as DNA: TGTGCCACCCGGGGACTAGCTTTCAATGAGCAGTTCTTC.

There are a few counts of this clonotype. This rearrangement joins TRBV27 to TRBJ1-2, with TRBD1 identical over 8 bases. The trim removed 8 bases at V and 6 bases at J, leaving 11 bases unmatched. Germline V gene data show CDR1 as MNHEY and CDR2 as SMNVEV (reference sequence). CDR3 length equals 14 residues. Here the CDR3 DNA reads TGTGCCAGCTCTCGGTACAGGGGGGGGGATGGCTACACCTTC. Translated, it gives CASSRYRGGDGYTF.

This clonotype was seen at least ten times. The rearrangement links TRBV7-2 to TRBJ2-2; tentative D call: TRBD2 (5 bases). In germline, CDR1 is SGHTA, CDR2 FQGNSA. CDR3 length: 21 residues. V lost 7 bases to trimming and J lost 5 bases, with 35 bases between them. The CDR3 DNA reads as TGTGCCAGCACCGCGACCAAATGGCACCGTCCCCCGACTAAAGTGACCGGGGAGCTGTTTTTT. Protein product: CASTATKWHRPPTKVTGELFF.

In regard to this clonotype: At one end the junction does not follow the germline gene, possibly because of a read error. The CDR3 reads CSVLHGSGNTIHF. The CDR3 DNA is TGCAGCGTTTTACATGGCTCTGGAAACACCATACATTTT. The chain uses TRBV29-1 and TRBJ1-3; D remains ambiguous. The CDR3 covers 13 residues. Looked up from germline, CDR1 is SQVTM and CDR2 is ANQGSEA.

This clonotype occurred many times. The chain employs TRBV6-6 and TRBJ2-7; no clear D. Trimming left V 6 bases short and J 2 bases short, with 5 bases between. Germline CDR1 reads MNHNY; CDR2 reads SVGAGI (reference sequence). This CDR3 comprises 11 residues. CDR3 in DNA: TGTGCCAGCAGCCAAACCTACGAGCAGTACTTC. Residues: CASSQTYEQYF.

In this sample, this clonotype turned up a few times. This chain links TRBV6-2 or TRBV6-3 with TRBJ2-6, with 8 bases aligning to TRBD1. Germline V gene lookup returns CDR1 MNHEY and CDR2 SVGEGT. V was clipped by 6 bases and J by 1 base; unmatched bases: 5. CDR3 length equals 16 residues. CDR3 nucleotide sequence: TGTGCCAGCAGACGGACAGGGAGGTCTGGGGCCAACGTCCTGACTTTC. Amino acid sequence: CASRRTGRSGANVLTF.

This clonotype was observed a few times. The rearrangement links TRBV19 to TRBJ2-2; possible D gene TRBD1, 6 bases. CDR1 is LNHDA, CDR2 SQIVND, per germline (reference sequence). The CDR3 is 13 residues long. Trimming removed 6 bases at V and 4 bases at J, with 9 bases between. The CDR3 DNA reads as TGTGCCAGTAGCAGGGGTCGCACCGGGGAGCTGTTTTTT. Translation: CASSRGRTGELFF. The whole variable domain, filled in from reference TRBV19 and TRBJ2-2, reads DGGITQSPKYLFRKEGQNVTLSCEQNLNHDAMYWYRQDPGQGLRLIYYSQIVNDFQKGDIAEGYSVSREKKESFPLTVTSAQKNPTAFYLCASSRGRTGELFFGEGSRLTVL.

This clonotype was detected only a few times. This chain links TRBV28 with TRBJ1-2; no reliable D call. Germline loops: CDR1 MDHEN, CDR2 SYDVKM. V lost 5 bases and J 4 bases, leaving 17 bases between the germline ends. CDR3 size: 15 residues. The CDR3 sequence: CASSIFPDAIYGYTF. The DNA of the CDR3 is TGTGCCAGCAGTATATTTCCGGACGCGATCTATGGCTACACCTTC.

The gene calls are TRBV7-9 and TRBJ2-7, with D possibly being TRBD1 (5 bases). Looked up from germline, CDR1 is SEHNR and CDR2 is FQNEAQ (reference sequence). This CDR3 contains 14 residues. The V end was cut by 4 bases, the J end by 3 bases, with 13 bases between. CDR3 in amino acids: CASSSTHGHYEQYF. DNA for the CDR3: TGTGCCAGCAGCTCAACACACGGACACTACGAGCAGTACTTC.